This T cell receptor (beta chain) came from a study of T cell repertoires in cytomegalovirus infection. Note on this clonotype: Its antigen is still unknown.

General study findings and limits: The ex vivo response showed dominance by HLA-C-restricted CMV-specific TCR beta clonotypes.

From the reads, TCRdb called clonotypes with MiXCR, one entry per CDR3 protein. The table records roughly 150,000 distinct CDR3 sequences, about 25% of them present only once. The CDR3 is made up of 15 amino acids. Germline V gene lookup returns CDR1 SGHDT and CDR2 YYEEEE. Trimming stripped 0 bases from V and 8 bases from J, with 14 bases between. The specimen was PBMCs. The rearrangement links TRBV5-6 to TRBJ1-4; unclear D gene. The receptor was isolated from a human donor in good health (CMV status not recorded). Some clones in this sample may be carry-over from other donors' samples. The CDR3 DNA reads TGTGCCAGCAGCTTGGAAGGGAGCCTGCGCGAAAAACTGTTTTTT. Protein sequence: CASSLEGSLREKLFF. Full variable domain (outside the CDR3, taken from reference TRBV5-6 and TRBJ1-4): DAGVTQSPTHLIKTRGQQVTLRCSPKSGHDTVSWYQQALGQGPQFIFQYYEEEERQRGNFPDRFSGHQFPNYSSELNVNALLLGDSALYLCASSLEGSLREKLFFGSGTQLSVL.